This T cell receptor beta chain came from a study of blood T cell repertoires in COVID-19. Looking at the study overall: The cDNA or gDNA used as material had been derived from T cells, B-cell-depleted T cells, or PBMCs.

As originally analysed: Estimated nucleated cell counts came from reference gene primer amplification. Sequencing used immunoSEQ multiplex PCR; TCRdb keeps in-frame clones, though not all of them. The DNA gave D and trimming, while V, J and clone size come from that table. The table includes about 60,000 clones, about 86% detected once. V dropped 7 bases and J dropped 7; count of bases not matched to a gene: 15. The germline V gene encodes CDR1 MNHNY and CDR2 SVGAGI (reference sequence). The CDR3 has 16 residues. The chain combines TRBV6-6 with TRBJ2-1, with 8 bases identical to TRBD1. The TCR sequence derives from a human donor in a cohort sampled during active COVID-19. Sequences were obtained from peripheral blood. The CDR3 bases are TGTGCCAGCAACCAATATAGTGGACAGGGACGAAATGAGCAGTTCTTC. As protein: CASNQYSGQGRNEQFF.